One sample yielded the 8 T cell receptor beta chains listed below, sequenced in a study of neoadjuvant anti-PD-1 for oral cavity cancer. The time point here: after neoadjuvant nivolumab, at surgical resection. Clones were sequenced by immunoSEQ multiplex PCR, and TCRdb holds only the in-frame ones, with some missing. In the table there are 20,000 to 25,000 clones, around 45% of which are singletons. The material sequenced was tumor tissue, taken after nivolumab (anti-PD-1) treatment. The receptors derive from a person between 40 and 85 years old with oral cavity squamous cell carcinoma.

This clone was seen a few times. This CDR3 is CSWYDTEAFF. DNA for the CDR3: TGCAGCTGGTACGACACTGAAGCTTTCTTT. The genes are TRBV29-1 and TRBJ1-1, with D uncertain. In germline, CDR1 is SQVTM, CDR2 ANQGSEA. This CDR3 spans 10 amino acids. V lost 8 bases and J lost 3, with 7 bases in between.

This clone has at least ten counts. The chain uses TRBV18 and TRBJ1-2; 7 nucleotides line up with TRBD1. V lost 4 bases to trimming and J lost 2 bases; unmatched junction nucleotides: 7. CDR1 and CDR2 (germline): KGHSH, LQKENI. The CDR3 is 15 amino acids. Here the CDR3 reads CASSLATDRNYGYTF. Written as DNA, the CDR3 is TGTGCCAGCTCACTGGCGACGGACAGGAACTATGGCTACACCTTC.

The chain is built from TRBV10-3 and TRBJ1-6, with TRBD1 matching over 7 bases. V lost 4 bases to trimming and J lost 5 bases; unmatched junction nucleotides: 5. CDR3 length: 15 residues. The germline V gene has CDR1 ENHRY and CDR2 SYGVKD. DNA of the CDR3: TGTGCCATCAGTGGCGGGACAGAAAATAATTCACCCCTCCACTTT. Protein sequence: CAISGGTENNSPLHF.

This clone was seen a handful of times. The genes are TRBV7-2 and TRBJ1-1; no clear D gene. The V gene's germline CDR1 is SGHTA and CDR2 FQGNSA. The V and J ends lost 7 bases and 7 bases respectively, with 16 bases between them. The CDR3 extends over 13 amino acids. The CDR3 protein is CASTQKLGLEAFF. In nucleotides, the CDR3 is TGTGCCAGCACCCAAAAACTCGGACTTGAAGCTTTCTTT.

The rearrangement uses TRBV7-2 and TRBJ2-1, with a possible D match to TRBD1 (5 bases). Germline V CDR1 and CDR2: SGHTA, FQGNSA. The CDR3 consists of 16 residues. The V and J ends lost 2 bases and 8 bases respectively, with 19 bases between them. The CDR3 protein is CASSLPWRPKGDEQFF. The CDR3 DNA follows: TGTGCCAGCAGCTTACCGTGGCGGCCGAAAGGGGATGAGCAGTTCTTC.

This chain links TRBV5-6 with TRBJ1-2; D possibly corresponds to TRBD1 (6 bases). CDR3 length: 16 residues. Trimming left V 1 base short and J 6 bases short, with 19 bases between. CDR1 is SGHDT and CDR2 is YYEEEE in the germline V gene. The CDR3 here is CASSLPWNREDDGYTF. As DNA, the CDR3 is TGTGCCAGCAGCTTGCCCTGGAACAGGGAGGACGATGGCTACACCTTC.

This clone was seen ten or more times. The CDR3 bases are TGTGCCAGCAGCTTAACGGTTGCGGCAGGGATAGGAAACACCATATATTTT. Protein sequence: CASSLTVAAGIGNTIYF. V and J are TRBV7-8 and TRBJ1-3, with D maybe TRBD1 (5 bases). CDR3 length: 17 residues. Between the trimmed V and J ends, which lost 2 bases and 4 bases, there was a span of 18 bases. Germline loops: CDR1 SGHVS, CDR2 FQNEAQ.

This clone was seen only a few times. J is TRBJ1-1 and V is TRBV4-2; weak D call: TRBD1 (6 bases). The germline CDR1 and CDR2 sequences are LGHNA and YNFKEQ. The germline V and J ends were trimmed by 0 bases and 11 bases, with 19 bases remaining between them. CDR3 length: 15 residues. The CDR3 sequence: CASSQDLAQQGEAFF. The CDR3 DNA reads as TGTGCCAGCAGCCAAGACCTCGCTCAACAGGGAGAGGCTTTCTTT.